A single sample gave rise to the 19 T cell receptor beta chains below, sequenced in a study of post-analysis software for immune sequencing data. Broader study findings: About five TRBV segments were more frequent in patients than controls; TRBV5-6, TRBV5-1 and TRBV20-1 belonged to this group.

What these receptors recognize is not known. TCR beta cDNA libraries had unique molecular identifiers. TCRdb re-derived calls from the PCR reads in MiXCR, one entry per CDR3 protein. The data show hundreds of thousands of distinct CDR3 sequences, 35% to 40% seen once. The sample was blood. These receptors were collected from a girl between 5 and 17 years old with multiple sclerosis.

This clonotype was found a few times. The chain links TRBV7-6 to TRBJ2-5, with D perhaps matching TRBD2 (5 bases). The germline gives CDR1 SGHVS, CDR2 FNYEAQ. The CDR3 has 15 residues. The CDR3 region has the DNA TGTGTCGGCAGCTTAACTACTAGTTCCGTCGGGACCCAGTACTTC. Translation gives CVGSLTTSSVGTQYF.

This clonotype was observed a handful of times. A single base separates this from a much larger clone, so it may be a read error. The CDR3 DNA reads as TGTGCCACCAGTGATTTGCCAGGGGCTGGGGCCAACGTCCGGACTTTC. Translated: CATSDLPGAGANVRTF. V is TRBV24-1 and J is TRBJ2-6; D is possibly TRBD1 (6 bases). The CDR3 runs 16 residues. Germline V CDR1 and CDR2: KGHDR, SFDVKD.

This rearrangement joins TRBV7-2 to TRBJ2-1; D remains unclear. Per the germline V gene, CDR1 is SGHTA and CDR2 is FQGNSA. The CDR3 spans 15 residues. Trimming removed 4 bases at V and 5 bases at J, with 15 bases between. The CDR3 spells CASSSRPDANNEQFF. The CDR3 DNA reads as TGTGCCAGCAGCTCCCGCCCGGACGCAAACAATGAGCAGTTCTTC.

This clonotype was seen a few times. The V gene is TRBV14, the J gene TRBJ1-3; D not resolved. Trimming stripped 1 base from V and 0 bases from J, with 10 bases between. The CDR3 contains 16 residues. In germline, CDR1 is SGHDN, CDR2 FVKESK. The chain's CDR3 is CASSQVLGNSGNTIYF. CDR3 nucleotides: TGTGCCAGCAGCCAAGTTCTGGGGAACTCTGGAAACACCATATATTTT.

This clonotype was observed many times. CDR3 in amino acids: CASRPIPGQASPTDTQYF. In nucleotides, the CDR3 is TGTGCCAGCAGGCCTATTCCGGGACAGGCCTCCCCCACAGATACGCAGTATTTT. J is TRBJ2-3 and V is TRBV6-5; 8 bases match TRBD1. V lost 6 bases to trimming and J lost 2 bases; unmatched junction nucleotides: 16. The CDR3 runs 18 residues. Germline assignment: CDR1 MNHEY and CDR2 SVGAGI.

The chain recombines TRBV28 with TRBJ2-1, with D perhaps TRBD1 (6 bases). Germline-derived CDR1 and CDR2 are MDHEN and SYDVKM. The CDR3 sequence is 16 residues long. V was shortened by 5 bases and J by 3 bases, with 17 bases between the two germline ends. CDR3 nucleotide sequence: TGTGCCAGCAGTATGTACAGGGAGAAGGGCTACAATGAGCAGTTCTTC. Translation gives CASSMYREKGYNEQFF.

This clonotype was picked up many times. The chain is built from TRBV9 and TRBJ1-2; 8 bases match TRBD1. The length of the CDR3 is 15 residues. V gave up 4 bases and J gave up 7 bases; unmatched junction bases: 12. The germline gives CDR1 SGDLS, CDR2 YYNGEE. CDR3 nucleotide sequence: TGTGCCAGCAGCCTCCACCCAGGGGGCCTGGGTGGCTACACCTTC. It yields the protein CASSLHPGGLGGYTF.

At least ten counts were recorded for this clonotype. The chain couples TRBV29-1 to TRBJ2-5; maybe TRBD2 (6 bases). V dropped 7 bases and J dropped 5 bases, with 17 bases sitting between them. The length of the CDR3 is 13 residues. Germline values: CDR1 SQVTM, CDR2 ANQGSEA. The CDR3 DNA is TGCAGCGCCTCGAAGGGCGGGACGGAGACCCAGTACTTC. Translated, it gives CSASKGGTETQYF.

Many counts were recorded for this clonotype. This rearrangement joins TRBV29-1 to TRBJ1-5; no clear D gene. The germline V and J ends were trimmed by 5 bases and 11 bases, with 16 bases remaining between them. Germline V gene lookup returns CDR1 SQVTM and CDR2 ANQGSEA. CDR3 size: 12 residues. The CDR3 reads CSVRNEGGTQHF. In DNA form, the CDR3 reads TGCAGCGTTCGAAATGAAGGAGGTACCCAGCATTTT.

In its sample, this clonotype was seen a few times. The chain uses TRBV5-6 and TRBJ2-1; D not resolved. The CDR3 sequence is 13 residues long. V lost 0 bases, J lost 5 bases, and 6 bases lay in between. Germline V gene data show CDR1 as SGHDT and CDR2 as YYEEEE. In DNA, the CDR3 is TGTGCCAGCAGCTTGGAAGTAAACAATGAGCAGTTCTTC. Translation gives CASSLEVNNEQFF.

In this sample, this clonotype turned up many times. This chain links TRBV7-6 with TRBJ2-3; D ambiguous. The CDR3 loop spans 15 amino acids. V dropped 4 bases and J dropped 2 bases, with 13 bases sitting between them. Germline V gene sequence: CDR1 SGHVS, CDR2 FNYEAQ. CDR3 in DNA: TGTGCCAGCAGCTCGACTCCCACCTTCACAGATACGCAGTATTTT. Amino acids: CASSSTPTFTDTQYF.

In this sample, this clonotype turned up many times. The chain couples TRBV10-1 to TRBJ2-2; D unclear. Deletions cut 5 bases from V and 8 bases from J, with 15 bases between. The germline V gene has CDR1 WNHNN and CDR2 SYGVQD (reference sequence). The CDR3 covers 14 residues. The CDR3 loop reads CASSPSDPRGELFF. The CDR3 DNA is TGCGCCAGCAGTCCTTCAGACCCCCGAGGGGAGCTGTTTTTT.

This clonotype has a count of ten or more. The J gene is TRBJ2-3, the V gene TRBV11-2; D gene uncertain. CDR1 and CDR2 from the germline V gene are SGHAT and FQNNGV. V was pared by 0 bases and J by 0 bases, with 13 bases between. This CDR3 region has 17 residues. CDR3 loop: CASSLDFGGSSTDTQYF. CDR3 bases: TGTGCCAGCAGCTTAGATTTCGGCGGCTCTAGCACAGATACGCAGTATTTT. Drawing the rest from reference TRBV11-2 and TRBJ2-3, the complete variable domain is EAGVAQSPRYKIIEKRQSVAFWCNPISGHATLYWYQQILGQGPKLLIQFQNNGVVDDSQLPKDRFSAERLKGVDSTLKIQPAKLEDSAVYLCASSLDFGGSSTDTQYFGPGTRLTVL.

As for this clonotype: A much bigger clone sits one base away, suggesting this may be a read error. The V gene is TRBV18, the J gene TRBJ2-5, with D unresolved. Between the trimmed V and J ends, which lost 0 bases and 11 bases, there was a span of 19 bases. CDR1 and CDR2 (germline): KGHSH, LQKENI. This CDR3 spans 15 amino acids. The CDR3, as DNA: TGTGCCAGCTCACCACCAGCCGGACGCTACAATGAGCAGTACTTC. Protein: CASSPPAGRYNEQYF.

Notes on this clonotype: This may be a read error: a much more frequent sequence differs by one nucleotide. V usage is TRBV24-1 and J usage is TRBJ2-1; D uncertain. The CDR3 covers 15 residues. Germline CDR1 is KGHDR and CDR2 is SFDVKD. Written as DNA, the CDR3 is TGTACCACCAGTGATTTGTTGTTTTGGGAAAATGAGCAGTTCTTC. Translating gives CTTSDLLFWENEQFF.

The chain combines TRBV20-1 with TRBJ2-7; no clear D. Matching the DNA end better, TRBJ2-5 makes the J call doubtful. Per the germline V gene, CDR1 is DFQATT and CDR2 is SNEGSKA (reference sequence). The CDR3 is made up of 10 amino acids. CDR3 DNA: TGCAGTGCCCTTTGGGAGACCCAGTACTTC. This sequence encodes CSALWETQYF.

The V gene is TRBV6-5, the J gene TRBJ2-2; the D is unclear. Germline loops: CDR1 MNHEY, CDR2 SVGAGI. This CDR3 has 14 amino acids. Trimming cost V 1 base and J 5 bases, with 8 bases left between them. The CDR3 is CASSYFPGTGELFF. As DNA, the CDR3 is TGTGCCAGCAGTTACTTCCCTGGGACCGGGGAGCTGTTTTTT.

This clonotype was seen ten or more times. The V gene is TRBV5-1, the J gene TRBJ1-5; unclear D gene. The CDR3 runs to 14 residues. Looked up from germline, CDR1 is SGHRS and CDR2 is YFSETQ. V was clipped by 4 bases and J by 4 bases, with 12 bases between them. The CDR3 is CASSPEGHNQPQHF. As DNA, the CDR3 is TGCGCCAGCAGCCCGGAGGGCCATAATCAGCCCCAGCATTTT.

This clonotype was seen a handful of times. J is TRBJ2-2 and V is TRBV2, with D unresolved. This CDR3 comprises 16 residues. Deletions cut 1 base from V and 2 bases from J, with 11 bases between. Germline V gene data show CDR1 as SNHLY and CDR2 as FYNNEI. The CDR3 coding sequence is TGTGCCAGCAGTGAAGGTCTCGGCAGAAACACCGGGGAGCTGTTTTTT. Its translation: CASSEGLGRNTGELFF.